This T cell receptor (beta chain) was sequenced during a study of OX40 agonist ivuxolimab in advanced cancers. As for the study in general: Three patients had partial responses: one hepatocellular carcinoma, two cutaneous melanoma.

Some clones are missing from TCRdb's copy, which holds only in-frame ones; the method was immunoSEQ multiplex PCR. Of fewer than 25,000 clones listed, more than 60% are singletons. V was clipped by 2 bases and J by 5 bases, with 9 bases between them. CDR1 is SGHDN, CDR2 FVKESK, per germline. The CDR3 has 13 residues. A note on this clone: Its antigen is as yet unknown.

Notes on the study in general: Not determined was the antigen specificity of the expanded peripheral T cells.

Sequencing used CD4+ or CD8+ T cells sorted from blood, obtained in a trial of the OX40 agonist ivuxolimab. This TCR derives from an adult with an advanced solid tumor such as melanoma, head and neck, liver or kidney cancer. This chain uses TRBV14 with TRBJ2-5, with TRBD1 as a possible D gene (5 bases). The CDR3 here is CASSQPGWETQYF. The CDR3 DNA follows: TGTGCCAGCAGCCAACCAGGGTGGGAGACCCAGTACTTC. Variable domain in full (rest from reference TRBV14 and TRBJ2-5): EAGVTQFPSHSVIEKGQTVTLRCDPISGHDNLYWYRRVMGKEIKFLLHFVKESKQDESGMPNNRFLAERTGGTYSTLKVQPAELEDSGVYFCASSQPGWETQYFGPGTRLLVL.